This entry lists 15 T cell receptor beta chains sequenced from one sample in a study of blood T cell repertoires in COVID-19. Sequenced by immunoSEQ multiplex PCR; TCRdb stores in-frame clones only, minus some. Of about 320,000 clones listed, around 90% were seen once; the top ten hold more than 5%. Material: PBMCs or T cells enriched from blood (not recorded which). All receptors come from a man between 25 and 39 years old who had recovered from COVID-19.

V gene TRBV10-3 combines with J gene TRBJ2-5; D is possibly TRBD2 (5 bases). The CDR3 covers 13 residues. V lost 6 bases and J lost 5, with 13 bases in between. The germline V gene has CDR1 ENHRY and CDR2 SYGVKD. The CDR3 DNA follows: TGTGCCATCAGCAAGGACTCGAGGGAGACCCAGTACTTC. It translates to CAISKDSRETQYF.

Note on this clone: The junction shows a germline mismatch at one end, possibly a read error. The chain is built from TRBV27 and TRBJ2-5; possible D gene TRBD2, 5 bases. This CDR3 is 14 amino acids long. The germline gives CDR1 MNHEY, CDR2 SMNVEV (reference sequence). The DNA for the CDR3 is TGTGCCAGCAAAGTAGCGAACCTCCAAGAAACCCAGTACTTC. It is translated as CASKVANLQETQYF.

This chain connects TRBV10-3 to TRBJ1-2, with D tentatively TRBD1 (6 bases). Germline V gene sequence: CDR1 ENHRY, CDR2 SYGVKD. Between the trimmed V and J ends, which lost 6 bases and 7 bases, there was a span of 15 bases. CDR3 length: 13 residues. The CDR3 loop is CAIRNGTGSGYTF. The CDR3 nucleotides read TGTGCCATCAGGAATGGCACAGGGAGTGGCTACACCTTC.

The count of this clone is one. This chain joins TRBV5-1 and TRBJ2-2, with TRBD2 matching 10 bases. This CDR3 spans 17 amino acids. Trimming took 4 bases from V and 6 from J; bases not matched to a gene: 12. Germline values: CDR1 SGHRS, CDR2 YFSETQ. The CDR3 nucleotides are TGCGCCAGCAGCGTGACACCGGGACTAGCGACTTCCGGGGAGCTGTTTTTT. It yields the protein CASSVTPGLATSGELFF. Looking up the rest from reference TRBV5-1 and TRBJ2-2 gives the full variable domain: KAGVTQTPRYLIKTRGQQVTLSCSPISGHRSVSWYQQTPGQGLQFLFEYFSETQRNKGNFPGRFSGRQFSNSRSEMNVSTLELGDSALYLCASSVTPGLATSGELFFGEGSRLTVL.

The chain carries TRBV30 and TRBJ1-3; tentative D call: TRBD1 (6 bases). The V end lost 5 bases, the J end lost 4 bases, and 15 bases lay between the germline ends. Germline V gene lookup returns CDR1 GTSNPN and CDR2 SVGIG (reference sequence). There are 14 residues in the CDR3. The CDR3 DNA reads TGTGCCTGGGGGGGCTGGCAGGGAGGAAACACCATATATTTT. Its translation is CAWGGWQGGNTIYF.

The genes are TRBV5-1 and TRBJ1-1; the match to TRBD1 covers 7 bases. The germline CDR1 and CDR2 sequences are SGHRS and YFSETQ. This CDR3 region has 16 residues. Losses at the gene ends were 0 bases for V and 1 base for J; bases not matched to a gene: 6. The CDR3 loop reads CASSLASGGGNTEAFF. CDR3 nucleotides: TGCGCCAGCAGCTTGGCCTCAGGGGGTGGGAACACTGAAGCTTTCTTT.

This chain links TRBV24-1 with TRBJ2-1; TRBD2 matches at 8 bases. This CDR3 region has 13 residues. Unmatched junction bases numbered 5, after V lost 10 bases and J lost 4 bases. From germline, CDR1 is KGHDR and CDR2 SFDVKD. The CDR3 bases are TGTGCCACAGCGGGGGAGAGATACAATGAGCAGTTCTTC. This sequence encodes CATAGERYNEQFF.

The chain carries TRBV29-1 and TRBJ2-3; TRBD2 matches at 9 bases. The germline V gene encodes CDR1 SQVTM and CDR2 ANQGSEA. The CDR3 spans 16 residues. Losses at the gene ends were 6 bases for V and 6 bases for J; bases not matched to a gene: 16. CDR3 region: CSVTKTGASGVDTQYF. The CDR3 DNA reads as TGCAGCGTCACCAAAACCGGGGCTAGCGGGGTTGATACGCAGTATTTT.

The chain has TRBV28 and TRBJ2-1, with TRBD2 matching 7 bases. Germline CDR1 reads MDHEN; CDR2 reads SYDVKM. The CDR3 has 16 amino acids. V gave up 4 bases and J gave up 4 bases; unmatched junction bases: 10. The DNA for the CDR3 is TGTGCCAGCAGTTCCCGGGGAGGGTTTGTGTACAATGAGCAGTTCTTC. Translation gives CASSSRGGFVYNEQFF.

This chain uses TRBV9 with TRBJ2-5; D remains unclear. The CDR3 runs 13 residues. Germline CDR1 and CDR2: SGDLS and YYNGEE. V dropped 0 bases and J dropped 2 bases, with 5 bases sitting between them. CDR3 amino acids: CASSVATQETQYF. CDR3 sequence (DNA): TGTGCCAGCAGCGTAGCGACTCAAGAGACCCAGTACTTC.

This clone was counted only a few times. The chain recombines TRBV4-1 with TRBJ1-4; TRBD1 matches at 9 bases. This CDR3 is 17 amino acids long. The ends lost 4 bases at V and 1 base at J; junction bases unmatched: 7. Germline CDR1 reads MGHRA; CDR2 reads YSYEKL. The CDR3 nucleotides read TGCGCCAGCAGCCCTGGACAGGGGAAGGAAACTAATGAAAAACTGTTTTTT. As protein: CASSPGQGKETNEKLFF.

This clone was seen a single time. V is TRBV19 and J is TRBJ1-1, with 8 bases identical to TRBD1. Germline CDR1 is LNHDA and CDR2 is SQIVND (reference sequence). V shed 6 bases, J shed 0 bases, and the junction held 9 bases outside the gene matches. The CDR3 extends over 16 amino acids. CDR3 residues: CASRSPWDRMNTEAFF. CDR3 nucleotide sequence: TGTGCCAGTAGATCACCCTGGGACAGGATGAACACTGAAGCTTTCTTT.

J is TRBJ1-3 and V is TRBV5-6, with D possibly TRBD1 on 6 matching bases. V dropped 4 bases and J dropped 0 bases, with 11 bases sitting between them. CDR3 length equals 15 residues. Germline CDR1 reads SGHDT; CDR2 reads YYEEEE. DNA of the CDR3: TGTGCCAGCAGCACCCAGGGGTTCTCTGGAAACACCATATATTTT. It specifies CASSTQGFSGNTIYF.

The chain combines TRBV21-1 with TRBJ2-7; the table's D gene call, TRBD1, was not cross checked with the DNA. TRBV21-1 is an annotated pseudogene. This CDR3 contains 15 residues. CDR3 bases: TGTGCCAGCAGCACCAGACAGACGAAGTCTTACGAGCAGTACTTC. Amino acid sequence: CASSTRQTKSYEQYF.

This clone was detected only once. J is TRBJ2-2 and V is TRBV10-3, with 10 positions matching TRBD1. The V segment lost 6 bases and the J segment 4 bases; nucleotides outside the gene matches: 5. Per the germline V gene, CDR1 is ENHRY and CDR2 is SYGVKD. This CDR3 spans 15 amino acids. The CDR3 DNA sequence: TGTGCCATCAGGACAGGGGGCGCGGGCACCGGGGAGCTGTTTTTT. This encodes CAIRTGGAGTGELFF.